The 28 T cell receptor beta chains listed next were all sequenced from one sample in a study of T cells in Graves' hyperthyroidism and ophthalmopathy (dated by TCRdb to the late 2010s). Library preparation employed multiplex PCR. Sequencing instrument: Illumina HiSeq 2000. The TCR beta CDR3 regions were amplified from RNA transcripts. The TCR CDR3 was subjected to a first round of RT-PCR using the HTBI primer set and the Qiagen OneStep RT-PCR kit. Starting from the raw public reads, TCRdb applied fastp trimming at Q25, assembled clones with MiXCR and retained in-frame beta chains. Each entry is one CDR3 protein sequence, shown with its most common DNA and genes. The sample records approximately 400,000 distinct CDR3 sequences, 14% to 15% of which are singletons. The top ten clonotypes cover over 25% of the sample. Sequencing was done on a sample of blood. The receptor source for this set is a woman aged 25 to 39 with Graves' hyperthyroidism.

The gene calls are TRBV11-1 and TRBJ1-1, with D uncertain. Germline V lookup: CDR1 SGHAT, CDR2 FQDESV (reference sequence). The CDR3 loop spans 14 amino acids. Trimming pared 3 bases from V and 7 bases from J, leaving 15 bases between. For the CDR3, the DNA is TGTGCCAGCAGCTTTGGACTAAAGGCCGGTGAAGCTTTCTTT. Translated, it gives CASSFGLKAGEAFF.

This clonotype was detected ten times or more. The chain carries TRBV5-6 and TRBJ1-2; D uncertain. CDR3 size: 13 residues. Trimming shortened V by 7 bases and J by 0 bases, and 10 bases separated the two germline ends. Per the germline V gene, CDR1 is SGHDT and CDR2 is YYEEEE. The chain's CDR3 is CASGQWANYGYTF. CDR3 bases: TGTGCCAGCGGCCAATGGGCTAACTATGGCTACACCTTC.

This clonotype was observed a few times. This chain connects TRBV11-2 to TRBJ2-7; no clear D gene. Germline CDR1 is SGHAT and CDR2 is FQNNGV. The CDR3 consists of 14 residues. V lost 2 bases and J 6 bases, leaving 14 bases between the germline ends. CDR3 sequence (DNA): TGTGCCAGCAGCTTAAGACGGGCCCTTGGCGAGCAGTACTTC. Translated: CASSLRRALGEQYF.

This clonotype was seen a handful of times. This chain links TRBV12-3 or TRBV12-4 with TRBJ2-1, with 10 bases lining up with TRBD2. V was pared by 2 bases and J by 6 bases, with 4 bases of the junction left unmatched. The CDR3 consists of 15 residues. The CDR3 is CASSLLAGVPNEQFF. The CDR3 DNA reads as TGTGCCAGCAGTTTACTAGCGGGAGTCCCCAATGAGCAGTTCTTC.

This clonotype appeared many times. The V call is TRBV5-1, the J call TRBJ2-7; D possibly corresponds to TRBD1 (6 bases). Germline CDR1 is SGHRS and CDR2 is YFSETQ. Deletions cut 4 bases from V and 3 bases from J, with 14 bases between. This CDR3 region has 14 residues. In nucleotides, the CDR3 is TGCGCCAGCAGCCTCACCGGACAGCGCTACGAGCAGTACTTC. It encodes CASSLTGQRYEQYF. Complete variable domain (other parts from reference TRBV5-1 and TRBJ2-7): KAGVTQTPRYLIKTRGQQVTLSCSPISGHRSVSWYQQTPGQGLQFLFEYFSETQRNKGNFPGRFSGRQFSNSRSEMNVSTLELGDSALYLCASSLTGQRYEQYFGPGTRLTVT.

In this sample, this clonotype turned up many times. The chain employs TRBV7-2 and TRBJ2-3, with TRBD2 identical over 11 bases. The CDR3 loop spans 18 amino acids. The trim removed 5 bases at V and 1 base at J, leaving 11 bases unmatched. CDR1 and CDR2 (germline): SGHTA, FQGNSA. CDR3 in DNA: TGTGCCAGCAGCCTTAGACCACCGGGACTAGCGGGCACAGATACGCAGTATTTT. Protein: CASSLRPPGLAGTDTQYF. The variable domain in full, completed from reference TRBV7-2 and TRBJ2-3, reads GAGVSQSPSNKVTEKGKDVELRCDPISGHTALYWYRQSLGQGLEFLIYFQGNSAPDKSGLPSDRFSAERTGGSVSTLTIQRTQQEDSAVYLCASSLRPPGLAGTDTQYFGPGTRLTVL.

This rearrangement joins TRBV11-2 to TRBJ2-1, with D possibly matching TRBD2 (5 bases). Germline loops: CDR1 SGHAT, CDR2 FQNNGV. Trimming cost V 1 base and J 9 bases, with 13 bases left between them. The CDR3 runs 14 residues. For the CDR3, the DNA is TGTGCCAGCAGCTTAGGGCTAGCTACCGGTGAGCAGTTCTTC. The encoded protein is CASSLGLATGEQFF.

V usage is TRBV4-1 and J usage is TRBJ2-7; 10 nucleotides match TRBD1. With 3 bases clipped from V and 7 bases from J, the junction kept 9 bases outside the gene matches. Germline CDR1 reads MGHRA; CDR2 reads YSYEKL. The CDR3 sequence is 15 residues long. CDR3 sequence (DNA): TGCGCCAGCAGCCATCCGGGACAGGGGACTCGGGAGCAGTACTTC. Protein product: CASSHPGQGTREQYF.

This clonotype came up a few times. V is TRBV20-1 and J is TRBJ2-1; 8 bases agree with TRBD2. The CDR3 loop spans 16 amino acids. After removal of 5 bases from V and 0 bases from J, the junction contained 9 bases not matched to a gene. Germline loops: CDR1 DFQATT, CDR2 SNEGSKA (reference sequence). In DNA form, the CDR3 reads TGCAGTGCTCCCCCCGGCGGGACTAGCTCCTACAATGAGCAGTTCTTC. Its translation is CSAPPGGTSSYNEQFF.

This clonotype was observed many times. The chain links TRBV3-1 to TRBJ1-5; D gene unclear. The CDR3 is 12 amino acids. CDR1 is LGHDT, CDR2 YNNKEL, per germline (reference sequence). Trimming took off 5 bases at V and 7 bases at J, with 9 bases between the two ends. This CDR3 is CASSSRAQPQHF. The CDR3 DNA reads as TGTGCCAGCAGCTCACGGGCGCAGCCCCAGCATTTT. The whole variable domain, remainder taken from reference TRBV3-1 and TRBJ1-5, is DTAVSQTPKYLVTQMGNDKSIKCEQNLGHDTMYWYKQDSKKFLKIMFSYNNKELIINETVPNRFSPKSPDKAHLNLHINSLELGDSAVYFCASSSRAQPQHFGDGTRLSIL.

This clonotype was detected many times. The gene calls are TRBV3-1 and TRBJ2-1; tentative D call: TRBD2 (6 bases). The CDR3 spans 15 residues. Germline loops: CDR1 LGHDT, CDR2 YNNKEL (reference sequence). V was pared by 8 bases and J by 4 bases, with 18 bases between. The CDR3 DNA reads as TGTGCCAGCTCTCTTAGCGGATTCCTGTACAATGAGCAGTTCTTC. Amino acids: CASSLSGFLYNEQFF.

The chain uses TRBV2 and TRBJ1-3; 8 bases agree with TRBD1. Germline assignment: CDR1 SNHLY and CDR2 FYNNEI. This CDR3 comprises 18 residues. Germline trimming cut 0 bases from V and 0 bases from J; bases unmatched to any gene: 7. The CDR3 protein is CASSEAGGQVDSGNTIYF. The CDR3 region has the DNA TGTGCCAGCAGTGAAGCGGGGGGACAGGTCGACTCTGGAAACACCATATATTTT.

This clonotype was seen ten or more times. J is TRBJ2-2 and V is TRBV2, with TRBD1 matching over 11 bases. This CDR3 is 14 amino acids long. Per the germline V gene, CDR1 is SNHLY and CDR2 is FYNNEI. J was trimmed by 5 bases and V by 7 bases; bases with no gene match: 3. Here the CDR3 DNA reads TGTGCCAGCATTGGACAGGGGGCAACCGGGGAGCTGTTTTTT. Its protein is CASIGQGATGELFF.

The chain uses TRBV4-1 and TRBJ2-1, with 10 bases that match TRBD2. Germline V gives CDR1 MGHRA, CDR2 YSYEKL. CDR3 length: 16 residues. V gave up 0 bases and J gave up 9 bases; unmatched junction bases: 8. The CDR3 loop is CASSQDRSSGSREQFF. The CDR3 DNA is TGCGCCAGCAGCCAAGATAGGTCTAGCGGGAGTCGTGAGCAGTTCTTC.

In its sample, this clonotype was seen a few times. CDR3 nucleotides: TGTGCCTGGAGTTATGACAGGTCGTCCTACAATGAGCAGTTCTTC. Its translation: CAWSYDRSSYNEQFF. This chain uses TRBV30 with TRBJ2-1, with D tentatively TRBD1 (6 bases). This CDR3 spans 15 amino acids. Germline CDR1 reads GTSNPN; CDR2 reads SVGIG (reference sequence). V lost 2 bases and J lost 1, with 12 bases in between.

This clonotype was picked up many times. The V call is TRBV2, the J call TRBJ2-3, with a weak D call TRBD2 (6 bases). This CDR3 spans 15 amino acids. The V gene lost 0 bases and the J gene lost 4 bases, with 11 bases spanning the gap. Germline loops: CDR1 SNHLY, CDR2 FYNNEI. The DNA of the CDR3 is TGTGCCAGCAGTGAAGCGGGCGGGACGGCAGATACGCAGTATTTT. This gives the protein CASSEAGGTADTQYF.

V is TRBV24-1 and J is TRBJ2-1; 13 nucleotides align to TRBD2. Germline loops: CDR1 KGHDR, CDR2 SFDVKD. V trimming: 0 bases; J trimming: 7 bases; junction bases outside the gene matches: 2. The CDR3 contains 16 residues. The CDR3: CATSDLWTSGSNEQFF. The CDR3 bases are TGTGCCACCAGTGATTTGTGGACTAGCGGGAGTAATGAGCAGTTCTTC.

In this sample, this clonotype turned up many times. The J gene is TRBJ1-1, the V gene TRBV30; D remains unclear. The ends were cut back, 0 bases at V and 3 bases at J, with 5 bases in the middle. CDR1 and CDR2 from the germline V gene are GTSNPN and SVGIG (reference sequence). This CDR3 spans 12 amino acids. CDR3 sequence reads: CAWSVLYTEAFF. CDR3 nucleotides: TGTGCCTGGAGTGTACTCTACACTGAAGCTTTCTTT. Filled out from reference TRBV30 and TRBJ1-1, the complete variable domain reads SQTIHQWPATLVQPVGSPLSLECTVEGTSNPNLYWYRQAAGRGLQLLFYSVGIGQISSEVPQNLSASRPQDRQFILSSKKLLLSDSGFYLCAWSVLYTEAFFGQGTRLTVV.

This clonotype has a handful of counts. The rearrangement links TRBV5-1 to TRBJ1-4; 11 nucleotides match TRBD1. Trimming removed 3 bases from V and 8 bases from J; junction bases left unmatched: 9. The CDR3 is 16 residues long. Germline V gives CDR1 SGHRS, CDR2 YFSETQ. This chain's CDR3 is CASSSTGTGGGEKLFF. The CDR3 DNA is TGCGCCAGCAGCTCGACCGGGACAGGGGGGGGAGAAAAACTGTTTTTT. The variable domain in full, with the rest retrieved from reference TRBV5-1 and TRBJ1-4, is KAGVTQTPRYLIKTRGQQVTLSCSPISGHRSVSWYQQTPGQGLQFLFEYFSETQRNKGNFPGRFSGRQFSNSRSEMNVSTLELGDSALYLCASSSTGTGGGEKLFFGSGTQLSVL.

There are many counts of this clonotype. The chain uses TRBV12-3 or TRBV12-4 and TRBJ2-1; weak D call: TRBD2 (5 bases). The CDR3 is 13 amino acids. Trimming removed 2 bases at V and 9 bases at J, with 11 bases between. This CDR3 is CASSLRELGEQFF. In DNA form, the CDR3 reads TGTGCCAGCAGTTTAAGGGAGTTGGGTGAGCAGTTCTTC.

This clonotype has at least ten counts. The chain recombines TRBV20-1 with TRBJ2-7; 8 nucleotides agree with TRBD2. The CDR3 totals 14 residues. Germline-derived CDR1 and CDR2 are DFQATT and SNEGSKA (reference sequence). V lost 5 bases and J lost 1; bases outside the gene matches: 7. In nucleotides, the CDR3 is TGCAGTGCTGTTTCCGGGACTAGATCCTACGAGCAGTACTTC. It encodes CSAVSGTRSYEQYF.

This clonotype was seen repeatedly, ten times or more. This chain connects TRBV28 to TRBJ1-5; tentatively, D is TRBD1 (6 bases). This CDR3 is 15 amino acids long. With 6 bases removed from V and 1 base from J, the gap between germline ends came to 13 bases. The germline V gene has CDR1 MDHEN and CDR2 SYDVKM. In DNA, the CDR3 is TGTGCCAGCAGGAAAACAGGGTTGAGCAATCAGCCCCAGCATTTT. Translated: CASRKTGLSNQPQHF.

With regard to this clonotype: This may arise from a read error, as a much more abundant clone is one base away. The V call is TRBV18, the J call TRBJ1-1; D gene uncertain. Trimming pared 2 bases from V and 3 bases from J, leaving 10 bases between. The CDR3 length is 14 residues. Germline V gives CDR1 KGHSH, CDR2 LQKENI. The CDR3 region is CASSPEWLDTEAFF. The CDR3 region has the DNA TGTGCCAGCTCACCAGAGTGGTTGGACACTGAAGCTTTCTTT.

The J gene is TRBJ2-3, the V gene TRBV28; TRBD1 might be the D (5 bases). Germline-derived CDR1 and CDR2 are MDHEN and SYDVKM. The CDR3 extends over 13 amino acids. V was trimmed by 8 bases and J by 3 bases, leaving 12 bases between them. CDR3 region: CASFGRETDTQYF. CDR3 nucleotides: TGTGCCAGCTTCGGCAGGGAAACAGATACGCAGTATTTT. Supplemented by reference TRBV28 and TRBJ2-3, the full variable domain reads DVKVTQSSRYLVKRTGEKVFLECVQDMDHENMFWYRQDPGLGLRLIYFSYDVKMKEKGDIPEGYSVSREKKERFSLILESASTNQTSMYLCASFGRETDTQYFGPGTRLTVL.

This clonotype was observed many times. A junction end diverges from the germline sequence, so it may reflect a read error. V and J are TRBV5-1 and TRBJ1-1; D unresolved. The germline gives CDR1 SGHRS, CDR2 YFSETQ. The CDR3 spans 12 residues. The CDR3, as DNA: TGTGCCAGCAGTTTAACCGGCACTGAAGCTTTCTTT. It is translated as CASSLTGTEAFF.

V is TRBV10-2 and J is TRBJ1-1; TRBD1 agrees at 8 bases. V trimming: 6 bases; J trimming: 6 bases; junction bases outside the gene matches: 6. In germline, CDR1 is WSHSY, CDR2 SAAADI. This CDR3 spans 13 amino acids. CDR3 in amino acids: CASSGQGFPEAFF. The CDR3 nucleotides are TGCGCCAGCAGCGGACAGGGTTTCCCTGAAGCTTTCTTT.

This clonotype was picked up many times. The V call is TRBV28, the J call TRBJ2-7; D unresolved. This CDR3 is built from 14 residues. From germline, CDR1 is MDHEN and CDR2 SYDVKM. V was trimmed by 6 bases and J by 4 bases, leaving 16 bases between them. CDR3 bases: TGTGCCAGCAGAACACCCGGGCAAAGTTACGAGCAGTACTTC. It codes for CASRTPGQSYEQYF.

The rearrangement uses TRBV6-2 or TRBV6-3 and TRBJ1-2, with D hard to call. The V gene lost 6 bases and the J gene lost 8 bases, with 13 bases spanning the gap. Germline V gene lookup returns CDR1 MNHEY and CDR2 SVGEGT. The CDR3 has 12 residues. CDR3: CASRRESGGYTF. For the CDR3, the DNA is TGTGCCAGCAGGAGGGAGTCTGGGGGCTACACCTTC.